A selection of T cell receptor beta chains follows, all from one sample in a study of metastatic and nonmetastatic thyroid tumors. TCRdb re-called the PCR reads through MiXCR. Of 9,400 or so clones listed, about a third are singletons. The source material was adjacent normal tissue. These receptors were collected from a female donor with papillary thyroid cancer or a benign thyroid nodule (not recorded which). Some clones in this sample may be carry-over from other donors' samples. Each CDR3 is given without its conserved first and last residue.

j_call v_call cdr3_aa
TRBJ1-1 TRBV4-2 ASSQDTGENTEAF
TRBJ2-7 TRBV27 ASSLGQVYEQY
TRBJ2-1 TRBV5-1 ASSLGLAGGNEQF
TRBJ2-3 TRBV28 ASSLKEGGVRDTQY
TRBJ1-1 TRBV19 ASRPRTGSTEAF
TRBJ1-2 TRBV7-2 ASSSIGAGYT
TRBJ1-5 TRBV5-1 ASSLGGAWNQPQH
TRBJ2-2 TRBV24-1 ATSDLRSRGGPGELF
TRBJ1-5 TRBV2 ASSTILGQGKISQPQH
TRBJ2-2 TRBV7-3 ASSLDGTNTGELF
TRBJ2-4 TRBV20-1 SASAGETIQY
TRBJ1-6 TRBV12-3/TRBV12-4 TSSPRDSPLH
TRBJ2-3 TRBV6-5 ASSSGRLTDTQY
TRBJ2-3 TRBV18 ASSPTLAYTQY
TRBJ2-3 TRBV30 AWGTSLFNTRTDTQY
TRBJ2-3 TRBV24-1 ATSDLGSRGTDTQY
TRBJ2-6 TRBV6-1 ASSPEAFSGANVLT
TRBJ2-4 TRBV19 ASSTAGFEGDIQY
TRBJ2-1 TRBV11-1 ASKLTGPYNEQF
TRBJ1-1 TRBV6-1 ASSCSRTGITEAF
TRBJ1-6 TRBV20-1 SALIQGARASPLH
TRBJ1-6 TRBV20-1 SARLILSYNSPLH
TRBJ1-2 TRBV7-6 ASSLPGRGSGYT
TRBJ1-1 TRBV30 AYWALPRAEAF
TRBJ2-2 TRBV4-1 ASSQTTTYTGELF
TRBJ1-1 TRBV5-1 ASSFQGANTEAF
TRBJ1-3 TRBV19 ASTTGTTGNTIY
TRBJ2-2 TRBV24-1 ATSDLRDTGELF
TRBJ1-1 TRBV7-8 ASRRKGGVNTEDF
TRBJ1-5 TRBV18 ASSIQGNQPQH
TRBJ2-1 TRBV12-3/TRBV12-4 ASSLGGGRVHEQF
TRBJ2-7 TRBV3-1 ASSPGIGQY
TRBJ2-3 TRBV6-2/TRBV6-3 ASSYSTRGDTQY
TRBJ1-4 TRBV6-1 ASSPGQSHNEKLF
TRBJ2-1 TRBV5-1 ASSSMSGLSYNEQF
TRBJ2-2 TRBV7-9 ASSLGLTTGIATGELF
TRBJ2-3 TRBV12-3/TRBV12-4 ACQFGTSGRVFRPTDTQY
TRBJ2-1 TRBV7-1 ASSSPLGGQVSYGSYNEQF
TRBJ1-5 TRBV24-1 ASGTPMDTSSNQPQH
TRBJ1-2 TRBV6-5 ASNSRDSLEGYT
TRBJ2-5 TRBV7-2 ASSLVDGRGGVKTQY
TRBJ1-4 TRBV5-8 ASSSGDTTTNEKLF
TRBJ2-1 TRBV5-6 ASSLGGRADNEQF
TRBJ2-5 TRBV3-1 ASSRTPGLAGEETQY
TRBJ2-5 TRBV24-1 ATSGSGSLETQY
TRBJ1-4 TRBV20-1 SASTGEHEKLF
TRBJ1-1 TRBV12-3/TRBV12-4 ASSFRGTEAF
TRBJ1-1 TRBV6-1 ASSEDYAGTEAF
TRBJ1-3 TRBV18 ASSPSGNTIY
TRBJ1-6 TRBV28 ASSRGLSSYNSPLH
TRBJ1-4 TRBV5-4 ASSFGGAGEKLF
TRBJ2-3 TRBV3-1 ASSRRLAGSTDTQY
TRBJ1-3 TRBV6-1 ASIISRGSGNTIY
TRBJ1-1 TRBV6-2/TRBV6-3 ASSYSVLSHFIMNTEAS
TRBJ1-1 TRBV6-1 ASMGPTGTEAF
TRBJ2-5 TRBV3-1 ASSRTSWETQY
TRBJ2-1 TRBV28 ATSGQLYNEQF
TRBJ1-5 TRBV9 ASGRDSHSNQPQH